The 2 T cell receptor beta chains listed next were all sequenced from one sample in a study of shared T cell receptors in the human thymus. Measured with immunoSEQ multiplex PCR; TCRdb has only the in-frame clones, and not every one. The table records around 730,000 clones, 80% to 90% of them present only once. This sample also belongs to another study, concerning human thymus T cells.

Sample: thymocytes. Receptors were obtained from a girl under three years old with a congenital heart defect.

V is TRBV18 and J is TRBJ1-1, with 7 bases identical to TRBD1. The germline CDR1 and CDR2 sequences are KGHSH and LQKENI. The CDR3 is 17 amino acids. J was trimmed by 2 bases and V by 6 bases; bases with no gene match: 15. CDR3 sequence (DNA): TGTGCCAGCTCCCCAATTAGCATACGACAGGGAAACACTGAAGCTTTCTTT. Protein: CASSPISIRQGNTEAFF.

The count of this clone is one. V and J are TRBV10-3 and TRBJ2-7, with 8 bases matching TRBD2. CDR1 and CDR2 (germline): ENHRY, SYGVKD. This CDR3 region has 17 residues. The V and J ends lost 4 bases and 3 bases, in that order; junction bases with no gene match: 14. The CDR3 sequence: CAISGSLAVGGIYEQYF. In DNA form, the CDR3 reads TGTGCCATCAGTGGTTCACTAGCGGTAGGAGGCATCTACGAGCAGTACTTC.